This record looks at one T cell receptor beta chain sequence and its context. The antigen is undetermined. PCR primers comprised 60 Vbeta and 13 Jbeta primers. Assay: immunoSEQ multiplex PCR; the TCRdb copy retains only in-frame clones and omits some. The data hold approximately 150,000 clones, with more than 60% observed a single time. This specimen comes from a study of cytomegalovirus exposure and HLA in healthy donors. The study, taken as a whole, reports: In an earlier analysis, most TCR beta V segments were productive about 87% or about 30% of the time.

V gave up 2 bases and J gave up 4 bases, with 14 bases separating them. CDR1 and CDR2 from the germline V gene are MNHEY and SMNVEV (reference sequence). The CDR3 loop spans 15 amino acids. V usage is TRBV27 and J usage is TRBJ1-1; D uncertain. This receptor was obtained from a male donor in good health and CMV-seronegative. Sequencing used PBMCs. The CDR3 is CASSLLAGSGTEAFF. The DNA of the CDR3 is TGTGCCAGCAGTTTACTGGCAGGCTCAGGCACTGAAGCTTTCTTT.